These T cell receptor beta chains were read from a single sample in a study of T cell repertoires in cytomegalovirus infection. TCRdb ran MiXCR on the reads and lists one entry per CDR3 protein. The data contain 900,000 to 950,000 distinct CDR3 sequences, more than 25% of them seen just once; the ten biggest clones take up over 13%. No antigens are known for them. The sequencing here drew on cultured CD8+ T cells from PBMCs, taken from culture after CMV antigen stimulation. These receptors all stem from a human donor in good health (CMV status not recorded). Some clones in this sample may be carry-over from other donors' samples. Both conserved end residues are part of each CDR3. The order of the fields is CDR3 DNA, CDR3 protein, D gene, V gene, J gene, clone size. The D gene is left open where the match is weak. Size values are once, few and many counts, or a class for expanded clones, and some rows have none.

cdr3_nt: TGCGCCAGCAGCCAGAAGACAGGGAGGAACACTGAAGCTTTCTTT
cdr3_aa: CASSQKTGRNTEAFF
d_call: TRBD1
v_call: TRBV4-3
j_call: TRBJ1-1
clone_size: few

cdr3_nt: TGTGCCAGCAGTTTATGGGGACATAATCAGCCCCAGCATTTT
cdr3_aa: CASSLWGHNQPQHF
d_call: -
v_call: TRBV27
j_call: TRBJ1-5
clone_size: -

cdr3_nt: TGTGCCAGCAGTTTGGGTGAGGGGTTGAATGAGCAGTTCTTC
cdr3_aa: CASSLGEGLNEQFF
d_call: -
v_call: TRBV12-3/TRBV12-4
j_call: TRBJ2-1
clone_size: few

cdr3_nt: TGCAGCGTTGATGATGGGGTCGGCTACACCTTC
cdr3_aa: CSVDDGVGYTF
d_call: -
v_call: TRBV29-1
j_call: TRBJ1-2
clone_size: few

cdr3_nt: TGTGCCAGCAGCTTAAATGTCAGGGAGCTGTTTTTT
cdr3_aa: CASSLNVRELFF
d_call: -
v_call: TRBV7-6
j_call: TRBJ2-2
clone_size: -

cdr3_nt: TGTGCCAGTAGTTCCTGGAAAGGGCCGGGCTCCGAGCAGTACTTC
cdr3_aa: CASSSWKGPGSEQYF
d_call: -
v_call: TRBV19
j_call: TRBJ2-7
clone_size: -

cdr3_nt: TGTGCCAGCAGTTTAGGAGGGTCCACTGAAGCTTTCTTT
cdr3_aa: CASSLGGSTEAFF
d_call: -
v_call: TRBV27
j_call: TRBJ1-1
clone_size: many

cdr3_nt: TGTGCCAGCAGCTTAGTAGGGGGCGAGGCCTATGGCTACACCTTC
cdr3_aa: CASSLVGGEAYGYTF
d_call: TRBD1
v_call: TRBV7-9
j_call: TRBJ1-2
clone_size: few

cdr3_nt: TGTGCCAGCAGCGGGTACCAGGGAGGCGGGACCACTGAAGCTTTCTTT
cdr3_aa: CASSGYQGGGTTEAFF
d_call: -
v_call: TRBV11-3
j_call: TRBJ1-1
clone_size: -

cdr3_nt: TGTGCCAGCAGCTTAGCCGGGACAGGGGGCACAGATACGCAGTATTTT
cdr3_aa: CASSLAGTGGTDTQYF
d_call: TRBD1
v_call: TRBV7-2
j_call: TRBJ2-3
clone_size: many

cdr3_nt: TGTGCCATCAGTGCAAACAGGGACGGGAACACTGAAGCTTTCTTT
cdr3_aa: CAISANRDGNTEAFF
d_call: -
v_call: TRBV10-3
j_call: TRBJ1-1
clone_size: -

cdr3_nt: TGTGCCAGCAGCTCCCTAACAGGGTGGAACACTGAAGCTTTCTTT
cdr3_aa: CASSSLTGWNTEAFF
d_call: -
v_call: TRBV7-4
j_call: TRBJ1-1
clone_size: few

cdr3_nt: TGTGCCAGCAGTTTAAGCTTTACGGACCGTGGGACAGATACGCAGTATTTT
cdr3_aa: CASSLSFTDRGTDTQYF
d_call: -
v_call: TRBV12-3/TRBV12-4
j_call: TRBJ2-3
clone_size: few

cdr3_nt: TGTGCCAGCAGCTTTGGGGTCGAAGATGTAGAGACCCAGTACTTC
cdr3_aa: CASSFGVEDVETQYF
d_call: -
v_call: TRBV7-6
j_call: TRBJ2-5
clone_size: few

cdr3_nt: TGTGCCAGCAGTTACTCTAGCGGGGGTCAAAATGAGCAGTTCTTC
cdr3_aa: CASSYSSGGQNEQFF
d_call: TRBD2
v_call: TRBV6-8
j_call: TRBJ2-1
clone_size: -

cdr3_nt: TGTGCCAGCAGCTTAACAGCGGGGGGTTACACCGGGGAGCTGTTTTTT
cdr3_aa: CASSLTAGGYTGELFF
d_call: TRBD2
v_call: TRBV7-2
j_call: TRBJ2-2
clone_size: -

cdr3_nt: TGTGCCAGCACCTTCTTCCGGGACGGCGATACGCAGTATTTT
cdr3_aa: CASTFFRDGDTQYF
d_call: -
v_call: TRBV11-2
j_call: TRBJ2-3
clone_size: -

cdr3_nt: TGTGCCAGCAGGAACCAGGAGGTTGGGGAGGATACGCAGTATTTT
cdr3_aa: CASRNQEVGEDTQYF
d_call: -
v_call: TRBV5-4
j_call: TRBJ2-3
clone_size: -

cdr3_nt: TGTGCCAGCAGTTCCCCAGGGGCTGGCTACACCTTC
cdr3_aa: CASSSPGAGYTF
d_call: -
v_call: TRBV27
j_call: TRBJ1-2
clone_size: -

cdr3_nt: TGTGCCAGCAGCTTAGGCCTCGGGCAGGACTACGAGCAGTACTTC
cdr3_aa: CASSLGLGQDYEQYF
d_call: -
v_call: TRBV13
j_call: TRBJ2-7
clone_size: -

cdr3_nt: TGCAGCGGGGGGGATAATCAGCCCCAGCATTTT
cdr3_aa: CSGGDNQPQHF
d_call: -
v_call: TRBV29-1
j_call: TRBJ1-5
clone_size: -

cdr3_nt: TGTGCCGCTCAGGCAGGGCCGGGAATCGGCTACACCTTC
cdr3_aa: CAAQAGPGIGYTF
d_call: -
v_call: TRBV2
j_call: TRBJ1-2
clone_size: -